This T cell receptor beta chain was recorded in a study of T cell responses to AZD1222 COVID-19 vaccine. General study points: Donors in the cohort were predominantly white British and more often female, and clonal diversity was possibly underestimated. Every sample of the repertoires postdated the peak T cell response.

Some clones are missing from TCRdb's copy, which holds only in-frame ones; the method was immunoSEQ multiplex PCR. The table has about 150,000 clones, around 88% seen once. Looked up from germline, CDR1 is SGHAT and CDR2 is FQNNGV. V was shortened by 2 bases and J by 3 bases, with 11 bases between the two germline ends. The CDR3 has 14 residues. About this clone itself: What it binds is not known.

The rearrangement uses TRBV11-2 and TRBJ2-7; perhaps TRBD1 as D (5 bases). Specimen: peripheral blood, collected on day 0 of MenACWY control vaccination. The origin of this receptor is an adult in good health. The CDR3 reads CASSLMGLGYEQYF. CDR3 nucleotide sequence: TGTGCCAGCAGCTTAATGGGGCTCGGCTACGAGCAGTACTTC.